This T cell receptor (beta chain) was profiled in a study of technical replicates of blood from a handful of donors (dated by TCRdb to the late 2010s). Receptors were amplified or captured by the immunoSEQ multiplex PCR assay. TCRdb retrieved this table from immuneACCESS and kept in-frame rearrangements only. Not all clones are present; in checked studies, unresolved V genes account for under half, and no reason is known for the remainder. For this sample the table gives 65,000 to 90,000 clones, of which roughly 93% were detected only once. The top ten clones comprise roughly 0.26% of the sample. Remarks on this clone: Its cognate antigen has yet to be identified. Base-call qualities are not available, and no considerably larger clone is one nucleotide away.

Taken from the germline V gene (reference sequence), the CDR1 and CDR2 loops are SEHNR and FQNEAQ. The germline ends are 14 bases apart after V is trimmed by 3 bases and J by 3 bases. From cysteine to phenylalanine, the CDR3 is 15 amino acids long. CDR3 DNA is the only sequence kept; it has 45 bases, read in frame from the first base. Here the chain combines TRBV7-9 and TRBJ2-5; a tentative D call is TRBD1 (7 bases match). The sequencing sample was made of T cells isolated from PBMCs. The receptor was derived from a human donor in good health. The CDR3 loop reads CASSFWTGGEETQYF. The nucleotide sequence reads as follows: TGTGCCAGCAGCTTCTGGACAGGAGGGGAAGAGACCCAGTACTTC.